This T cell receptor (beta chain) was profiled in a study of T cells in Graves' hyperthyroidism and ophthalmopathy. The study, taken as a whole, reports: In blood, most of the thyroid clonotypes expanded above 0.001 were also present.

This clonotype was seen a few times. Antigen: not known. RNA transcripts were the template for amplifying TCR beta CDR3 regions. HTBI primers were the set used in a first-round RT-PCR of the TCR CDR3. One entry per CDR3 protein results from TCRdb running MiXCR on the multiplex PCR reads. The table lists nearly 600,000 distinct CDR3 sequences, 11% to 15% of them singletons. From germline, CDR1 is MGHRA and CDR2 YSYEKL. V lost 2 bases, J lost 2 bases, and 16 bases lay in between. The CDR3 extends over 16 amino acids. Patients between 18 and 65 years old had hyperthyroidism, newly diagnosed and lasting under 2 months. Uncontrolled infection, other autoimmune disease, pregnancy and lactation each barred patients from inclusion. The PBMCs studied were ones that came from 10 ml fresh peripheral blood.

The sample taken for sequencing was blood. The chain uses TRBV4-1 and TRBJ2-7, with a possible D match to TRBD1 (6 bases). The TCR comes from a woman in her twenties or thirties with Graves' hyperthyroidism that later progressed to Graves' ophthalmopathy. The DNA for the CDR3 is TGCGCCAGCAGCCAACCCGGACAGAGAATTCCCTACGAGCAGTACTTC. It codes for CASSQPGQRIPYEQYF.